This is a list of T cell receptor beta chains from one sample in a study of T and B cells in COVID-19 patients. TCRdb reanalysed the multiplex PCR reads using MiXCR and keeps one entry per CDR3 protein. The profile covers about 20,000 distinct CDR3 sequences, with roughly 29% appearing a single time and 2.5% to 3% taken by the ten largest. Input material: blood. Receptor source: a human donor who had recovered from COVID-19. The CDR3 runs from the conserved cysteine through the conserved F or W. Clone size is given for some rows only: seen once, a few or many times, or a class if the clone is expanded.

J	size	V	CDR3
TRBJ2-1	NA	TRBV7-6	CASSDPDDRAYNEQFF
TRBJ2-2	NA	TRBV12-3/TRBV12-4	CASSLRLATGELFF
TRBJ2-7	NA	TRBV6-1	CASSGGTYEQYF
TRBJ2-7	medium-sized	TRBV29-1	CSAVRGNTYEQYF
TRBJ2-1	NA	TRBV6-5	CASRLTGPSYNEQFF
TRBJ2-1	many	TRBV6-5	CASRPESGEQFF
TRBJ2-7	NA	TRBV6-1	CASSSGPVGEQYF
TRBJ1-2	many	TRBV19	CASRMGQGNFGYTF
TRBJ2-3	many	TRBV6-1	CASSEALAGAQDTQYF
TRBJ1-6	NA	TRBV20-1	CSAIRATTLSPLHF
TRBJ1-1	few	TRBV19	CASSTRQVLEAFF
TRBJ2-1	NA	TRBV5-6	CVSSLGLEQFF
TRBJ2-3	few	TRBV5-1	CASSLVGGSVDTQYF
TRBJ2-3	NA	TRBV11-1	CASSLGYTTQYF
TRBJ1-6	NA	TRBV6-5	CASSYSPLGDSPLHF
TRBJ2-7	NA	TRBV20-1	CSASDQGGYEQYF
TRBJ2-5	medium-sized	TRBV30	CAWSEGASETQYF
TRBJ2-7	NA	TRBV18	CASSRANRGSYEQYF
TRBJ1-2	NA	TRBV12-3/TRBV12-4	CASSSRTEGTGGYTF
TRBJ2-3	many	TRBV30	CAWSEIDTQYF
TRBJ1-1	NA	TRBV11-1	CASSPQGGAYTEAFF
TRBJ2-7	NA	TRBV18	CASSPLGGWDLAYEQYF
TRBJ2-3	few	TRBV27	CASRRVLAGGSTDTQYF
TRBJ2-5	NA	TRBV9	CASSGGLAGEETQYF
TRBJ2-7	few	TRBV11-2	CASSSPYEQYF
TRBJ1-4	NA	TRBV6-5	CASSQLGLTNEKLFF
TRBJ2-5	NA	TRBV18	CASSPIPGRTNETQYF
TRBJ2-2	once	TRBV30	CAWSPILAFANTGELFF
TRBJ2-6	medium-sized	TRBV29-1	CSVGGVTVSGANVLTF
TRBJ2-1	few	TRBV13	CASSFTHYNEQFF
TRBJ2-2	medium-sized	TRBV6-5	CASRGLAGNLAGELFF
TRBJ2-3	NA	TRBV29-1	CSAKRGTSKTDTQYF
TRBJ2-7	NA	TRBV7-2	CASSRDGYEQYF
TRBJ1-1	NA	TRBV18	CASSPSGDTEAFF
TRBJ1-3	NA	TRBV12-3/TRBV12-4	CASSRSSSSGNTIYF
TRBJ2-5	few	TRBV20-1	CSATSETQYF
TRBJ1-1	NA	TRBV27	CASRASWGPNTEAFF
TRBJ1-2	few	TRBV27	CASRTGPNYGYTF
TRBJ2-6	medium-sized	TRBV29-1	CSVELGANVLTF
TRBJ2-2	many	TRBV6-5	CASSYGTSGSTGELFF
TRBJ2-2	many	TRBV5-4	CASSLELGGTGELFF
TRBJ2-5	NA	TRBV12-3/TRBV12-4	CASSPTSGGSQETQYF
TRBJ2-1	NA	TRBV11-2	CASSLERDNEQFF
TRBJ2-1	NA	TRBV11-2	CASSYDVRAVYNEQFF
TRBJ2-5	few	TRBV5-4	CASSLKDLETQYF
TRBJ2-1	medium-sized	TRBV19	CASRPRVSSYNEQFF
TRBJ2-5	NA	TRBV5-5	CASSSTPTKQETQYF
TRBJ1-5	NA	TRBV29-1	CSVGEPDSNQPQHF
TRBJ2-7	few	TRBV12-3/TRBV12-4	CASSEGLAGGYEQYF
TRBJ1-1	NA	TRBV13	CASRYLPGLINTEAFF
TRBJ2-2	few	TRBV7-2	CASSLGAVAGELFF
TRBJ1-2	few	TRBV19	CASSIDPGYPYGYTF